Sequencing of this T cell receptor (beta chain) was carried out in a study of blood T cell repertoires in COVID-19. Trimming took 4 bases from V and 7 from J; bases not matched to a gene: 8. This CDR3 is 16 amino acids long. The V gene's germline CDR1 is SGHNT and CDR2 YYREEE (reference sequence). Clones were sequenced by immunoSEQ multiplex PCR, and TCRdb holds only the in-frame ones, with some missing. The sample contains nearly 50,000 clones, roughly 84% of which appear only once. The chain joins TRBV5-4 to TRBJ2-1; TRBD2 matches at 13 bases. The sequencing input was peripheral blood. This sequence was found in a woman aged 55-69 years with acute or convalescent COVID-19. The CDR3 region has the DNA TGTGCCAGCAGCGGCCCGACTAGCGGGGGGCAAAATGAGCAGTTCTTC. Protein product: CASSGPTSGGQNEQFF.